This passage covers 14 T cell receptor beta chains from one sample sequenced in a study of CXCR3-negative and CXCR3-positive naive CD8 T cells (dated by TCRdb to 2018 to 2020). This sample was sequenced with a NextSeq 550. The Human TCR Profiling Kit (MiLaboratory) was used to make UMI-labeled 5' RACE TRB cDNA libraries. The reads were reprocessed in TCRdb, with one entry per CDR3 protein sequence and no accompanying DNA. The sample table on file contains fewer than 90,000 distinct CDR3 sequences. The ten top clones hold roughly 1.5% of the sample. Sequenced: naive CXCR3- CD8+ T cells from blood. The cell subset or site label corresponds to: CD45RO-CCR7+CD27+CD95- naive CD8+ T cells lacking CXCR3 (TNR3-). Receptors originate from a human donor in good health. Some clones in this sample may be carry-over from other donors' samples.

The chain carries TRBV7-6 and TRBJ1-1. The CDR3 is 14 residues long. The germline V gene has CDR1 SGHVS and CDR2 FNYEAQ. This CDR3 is CASSLAPSGTEAFF.

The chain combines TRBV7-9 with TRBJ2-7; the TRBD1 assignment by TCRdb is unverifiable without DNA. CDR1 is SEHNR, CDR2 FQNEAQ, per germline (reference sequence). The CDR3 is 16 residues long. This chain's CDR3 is CASSSTTGDTSYEQYF.

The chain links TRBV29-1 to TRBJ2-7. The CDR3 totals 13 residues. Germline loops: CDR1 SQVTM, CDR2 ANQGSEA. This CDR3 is CSVEDPIRYEQYF.

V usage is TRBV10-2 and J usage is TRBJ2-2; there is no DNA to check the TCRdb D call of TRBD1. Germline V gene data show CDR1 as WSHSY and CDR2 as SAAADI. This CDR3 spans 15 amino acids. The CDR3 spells CASSDSRGLGGELFF.

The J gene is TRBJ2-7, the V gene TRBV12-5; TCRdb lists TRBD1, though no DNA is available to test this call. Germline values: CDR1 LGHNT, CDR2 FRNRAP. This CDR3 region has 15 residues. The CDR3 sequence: CASGTGQGPFYEQYF.

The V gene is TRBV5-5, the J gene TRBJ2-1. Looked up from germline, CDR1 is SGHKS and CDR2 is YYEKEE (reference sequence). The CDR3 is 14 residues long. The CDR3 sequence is CASSLANLNNEQFF.

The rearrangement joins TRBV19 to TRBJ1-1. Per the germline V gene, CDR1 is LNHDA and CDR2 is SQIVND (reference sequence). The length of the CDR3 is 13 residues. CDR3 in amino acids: CASSVKGNTEAFF.

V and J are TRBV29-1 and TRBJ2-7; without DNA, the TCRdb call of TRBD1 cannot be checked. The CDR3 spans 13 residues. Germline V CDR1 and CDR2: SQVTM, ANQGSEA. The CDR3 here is CSVEGPASYEQYF.

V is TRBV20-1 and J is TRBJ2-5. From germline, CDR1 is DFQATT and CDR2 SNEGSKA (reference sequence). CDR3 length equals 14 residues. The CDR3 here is CSARDRSGQETQYF.

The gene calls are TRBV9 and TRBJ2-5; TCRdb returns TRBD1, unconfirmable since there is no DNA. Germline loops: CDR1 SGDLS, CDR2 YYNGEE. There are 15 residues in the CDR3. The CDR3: CASSVEGWVKETQYF.

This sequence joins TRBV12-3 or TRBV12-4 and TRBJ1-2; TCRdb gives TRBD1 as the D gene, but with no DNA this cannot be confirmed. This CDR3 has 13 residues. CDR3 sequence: CASSLGTGFGYTF.

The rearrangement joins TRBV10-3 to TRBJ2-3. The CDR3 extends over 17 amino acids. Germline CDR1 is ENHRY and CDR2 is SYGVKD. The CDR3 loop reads CAISESGSGMGTDTQYF.

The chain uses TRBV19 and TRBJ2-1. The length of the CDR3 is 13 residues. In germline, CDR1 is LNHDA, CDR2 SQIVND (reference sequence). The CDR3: CASSGTLGREQFF.

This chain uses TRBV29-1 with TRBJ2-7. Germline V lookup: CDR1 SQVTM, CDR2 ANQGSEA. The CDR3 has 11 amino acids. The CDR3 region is CSVEVEYEQYF.